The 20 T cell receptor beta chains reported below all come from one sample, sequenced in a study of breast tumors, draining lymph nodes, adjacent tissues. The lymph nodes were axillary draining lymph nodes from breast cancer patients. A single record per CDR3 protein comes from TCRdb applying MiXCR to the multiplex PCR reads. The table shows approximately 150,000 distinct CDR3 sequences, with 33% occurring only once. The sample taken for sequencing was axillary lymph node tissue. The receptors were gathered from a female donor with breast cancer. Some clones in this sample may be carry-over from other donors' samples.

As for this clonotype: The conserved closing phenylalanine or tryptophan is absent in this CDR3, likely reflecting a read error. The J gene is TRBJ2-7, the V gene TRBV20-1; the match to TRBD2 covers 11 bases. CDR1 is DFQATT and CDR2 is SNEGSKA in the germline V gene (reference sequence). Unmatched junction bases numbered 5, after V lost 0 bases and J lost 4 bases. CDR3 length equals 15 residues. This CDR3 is CSARDSTSGRYEQYS. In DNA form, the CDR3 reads TGCAGTGCTAGAGACTCCACTAGCGGGAGATACGAGCAGTACTCC.

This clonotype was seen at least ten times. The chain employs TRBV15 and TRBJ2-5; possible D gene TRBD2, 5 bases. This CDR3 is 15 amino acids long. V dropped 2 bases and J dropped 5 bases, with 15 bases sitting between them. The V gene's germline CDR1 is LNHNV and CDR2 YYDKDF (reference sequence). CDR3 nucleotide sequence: TGTGCCACCAGCAGACTCACCGAACCGGGGGAGACCCAGTACTTC. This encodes CATSRLTEPGETQYF.

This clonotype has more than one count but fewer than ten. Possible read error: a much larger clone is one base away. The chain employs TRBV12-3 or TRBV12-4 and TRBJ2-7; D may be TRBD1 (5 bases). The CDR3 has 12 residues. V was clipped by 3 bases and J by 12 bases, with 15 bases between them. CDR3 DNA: TGTGCCAGCAGTTTCGGTGGGGCGCCTGGGTACTTC. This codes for CASSFGGAPGYF.

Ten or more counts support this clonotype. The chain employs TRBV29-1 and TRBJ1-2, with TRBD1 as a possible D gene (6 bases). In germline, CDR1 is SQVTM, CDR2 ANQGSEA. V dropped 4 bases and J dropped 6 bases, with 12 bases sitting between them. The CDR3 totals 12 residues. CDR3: CSVVPQGDGYTF. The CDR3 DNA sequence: TGCAGCGTTGTCCCACAGGGTGATGGCTACACCTTC.

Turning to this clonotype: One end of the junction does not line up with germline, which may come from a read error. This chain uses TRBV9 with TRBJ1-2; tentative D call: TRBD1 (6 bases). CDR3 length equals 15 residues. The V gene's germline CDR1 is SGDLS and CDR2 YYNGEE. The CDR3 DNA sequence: TGTGCCACCAGCAACCGAGAAGGGGGTGGATATGGCTACACCTTC. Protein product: CATSNREGGGYGYTF.

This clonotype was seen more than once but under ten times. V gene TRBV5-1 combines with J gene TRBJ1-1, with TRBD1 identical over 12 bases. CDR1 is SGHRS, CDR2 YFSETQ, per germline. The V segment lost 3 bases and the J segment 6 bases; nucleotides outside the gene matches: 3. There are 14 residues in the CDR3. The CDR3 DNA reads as TGCGCCAGCAGCTGGGGGACAGGGGGCGCTGAAGCTTTCTTT. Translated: CASSWGTGGAEAFF. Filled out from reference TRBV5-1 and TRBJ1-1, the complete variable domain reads KAGVTQTPRYLIKTRGQQVTLSCSPISGHRSVSWYQQTPGQGLQFLFEYFSETQRNKGNFPGRFSGRQFSNSRSEMNVSTLELGDSALYLCASSWGTGGAEAFFGQGTRLTVV.

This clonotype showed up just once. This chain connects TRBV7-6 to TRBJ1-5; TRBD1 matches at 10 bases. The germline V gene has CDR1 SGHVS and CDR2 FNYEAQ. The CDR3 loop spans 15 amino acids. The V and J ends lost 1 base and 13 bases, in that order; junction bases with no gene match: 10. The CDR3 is CASSLGQGASRPQHF. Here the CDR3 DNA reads TGTGCCAGCAGCTTAGGACAGGGGGCAAGTCGGCCTCAGCATTTT.

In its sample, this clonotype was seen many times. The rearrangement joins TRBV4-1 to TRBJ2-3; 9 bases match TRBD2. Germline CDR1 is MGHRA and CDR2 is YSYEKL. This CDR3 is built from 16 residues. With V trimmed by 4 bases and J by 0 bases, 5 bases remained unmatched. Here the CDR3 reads CASSRRLAESTDTQYF. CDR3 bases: TGCGCCAGCAGCCGTCGACTAGCGGAAAGCACAGATACGCAGTATTTT.

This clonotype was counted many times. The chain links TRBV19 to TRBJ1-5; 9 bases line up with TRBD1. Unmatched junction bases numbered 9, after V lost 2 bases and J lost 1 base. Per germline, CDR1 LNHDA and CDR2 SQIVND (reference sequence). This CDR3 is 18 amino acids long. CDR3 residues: CASSISQGAIYSNQPQHF. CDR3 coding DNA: TGTGCCAGTAGTATATCACAGGGGGCTATATACAGCAATCAGCCCCAGCATTTT.

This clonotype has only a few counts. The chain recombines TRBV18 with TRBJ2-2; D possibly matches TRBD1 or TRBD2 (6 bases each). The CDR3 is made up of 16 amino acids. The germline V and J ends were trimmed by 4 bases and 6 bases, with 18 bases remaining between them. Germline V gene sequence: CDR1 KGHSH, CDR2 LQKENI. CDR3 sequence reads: CASSRQTRGRAGELFF. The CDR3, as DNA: TGTGCCAGCTCACGCCAGACCCGGGGGCGGGCCGGGGAGCTGTTTTTT. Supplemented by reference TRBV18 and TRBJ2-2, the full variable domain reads NAGVMQNPRHLVRRRGQEARLRCSPMKGHSHVYWYRQLPEEGLKFMVYLQKENIIDESGMPKERFSAEFPKEGPSILRIQQVVRGDSAAYFCASSRQTRGRAGELFFGEGSRLTVL.

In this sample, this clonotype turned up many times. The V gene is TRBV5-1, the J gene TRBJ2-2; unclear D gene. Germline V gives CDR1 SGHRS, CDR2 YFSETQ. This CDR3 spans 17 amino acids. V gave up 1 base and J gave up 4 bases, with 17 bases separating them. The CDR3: CASSLPHRASITGELFF. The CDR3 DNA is TGCGCCAGCAGCTTGCCTCACCGGGCCTCAATCACCGGGGAGCTGTTTTTT.

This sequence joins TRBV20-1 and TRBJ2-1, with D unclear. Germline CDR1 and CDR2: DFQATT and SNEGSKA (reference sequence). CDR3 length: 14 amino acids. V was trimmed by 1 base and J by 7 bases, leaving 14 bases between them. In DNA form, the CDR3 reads TGCAGTGCTAGAGGTATAGCCCCCCGAAATGAGCAGTTCTTC. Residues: CSARGIAPRNEQFF.

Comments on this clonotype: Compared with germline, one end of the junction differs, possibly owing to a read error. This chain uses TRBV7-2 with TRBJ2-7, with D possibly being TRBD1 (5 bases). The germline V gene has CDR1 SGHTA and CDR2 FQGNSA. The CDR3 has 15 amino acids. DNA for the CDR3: TGTGCCAGCAGCTCCACTCCGACAGCCCTCTACAAGCAGTACTTC. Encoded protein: CASSSTPTALYKQYF.

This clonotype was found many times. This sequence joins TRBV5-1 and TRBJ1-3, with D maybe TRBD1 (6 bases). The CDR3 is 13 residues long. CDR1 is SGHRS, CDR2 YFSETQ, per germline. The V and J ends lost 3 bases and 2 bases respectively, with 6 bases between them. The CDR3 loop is CASSWGPGNTIYF. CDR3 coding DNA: TGCGCCAGCAGCTGGGGGCCTGGAAACACCATATATTTT.

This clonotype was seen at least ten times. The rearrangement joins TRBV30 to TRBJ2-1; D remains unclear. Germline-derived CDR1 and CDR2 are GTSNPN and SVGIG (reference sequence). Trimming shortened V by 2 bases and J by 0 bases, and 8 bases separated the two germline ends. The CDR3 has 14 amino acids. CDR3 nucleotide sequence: TGTGCCTGGAGTCCGGACCTCTCCTACAATGAGCAGTTCTTC. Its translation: CAWSPDLSYNEQFF.

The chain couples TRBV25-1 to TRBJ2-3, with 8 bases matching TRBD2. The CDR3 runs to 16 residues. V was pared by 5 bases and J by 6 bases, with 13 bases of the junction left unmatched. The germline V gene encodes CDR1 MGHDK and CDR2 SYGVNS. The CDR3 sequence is CASSQASGSILDTQYF. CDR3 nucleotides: TGTGCCAGCAGTCAAGCGAGCGGGAGTATCTTGGATACGCAGTATTTT.

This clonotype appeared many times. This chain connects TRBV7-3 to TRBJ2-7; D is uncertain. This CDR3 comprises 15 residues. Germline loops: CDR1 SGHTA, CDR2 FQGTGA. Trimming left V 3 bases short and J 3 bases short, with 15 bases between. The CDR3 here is CASSFTPDGNYEQYF. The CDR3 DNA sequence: TGTGCCAGCAGCTTTACCCCGGACGGAAACTACGAGCAGTACTTC.

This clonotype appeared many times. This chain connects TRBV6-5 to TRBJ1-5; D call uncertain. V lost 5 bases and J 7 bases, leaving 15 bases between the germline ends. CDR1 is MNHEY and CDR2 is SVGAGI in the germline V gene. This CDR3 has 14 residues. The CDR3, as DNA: TGTGCCAGCAGTCACCGATCGACCAACCAGCCCCAGCATTTT. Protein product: CASSHRSTNQPQHF.

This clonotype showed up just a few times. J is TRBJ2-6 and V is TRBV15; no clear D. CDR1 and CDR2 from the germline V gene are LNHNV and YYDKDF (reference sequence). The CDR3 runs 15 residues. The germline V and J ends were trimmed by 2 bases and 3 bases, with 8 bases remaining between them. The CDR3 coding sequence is TGTGCCACCAGCAGATTTACGGGTGGGGCCAACGTCCTGACTTTC. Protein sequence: CATSRFTGGANVLTF.

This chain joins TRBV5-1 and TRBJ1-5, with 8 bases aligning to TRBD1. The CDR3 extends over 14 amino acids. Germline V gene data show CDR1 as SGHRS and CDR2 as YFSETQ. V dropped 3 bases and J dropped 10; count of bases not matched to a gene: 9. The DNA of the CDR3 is TGCGCCAGCAGCTCAGGGACAGGCGGATGCCCCCAGCATTTT. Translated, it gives CASSSGTGGCPQHF.